This TCR beta chain was sequenced for a study of post-analysis software for immune sequencing data. Whole-study results and caveats: Five TRBV segments, TRBV5-6, TRBV5-1 and TRBV20-1 among them, were found more frequent in patients than controls.

A remark on this clonotype: The antigen is not known.

Researchers reported that TCR beta cDNA libraries carried unique molecular identifiers. TCRdb passed the PCR reads through MiXCR, listing each CDR3 protein once. Among 800,000 to 950,000 distinct CDR3 sequences listed, under 70% were seen once. Germline loops: CDR1 SGHAT, CDR2 FQNNGV. V was pared by 5 bases and J by 4 bases, with 15 bases between. CDR3 length: 14 amino acids. The chain carries TRBV11-2 and TRBJ2-7; D gene unclear. The sequence was obtained from a girl aged 5-17 years with multiple sclerosis. The sequencing sample was made of blood. The CDR3 DNA follows: TGTGCCAGCAGCCCAGGCGGTGGAGTTTACGAGCAGTACTTC. Translation: CASSPGGGVYEQYF.